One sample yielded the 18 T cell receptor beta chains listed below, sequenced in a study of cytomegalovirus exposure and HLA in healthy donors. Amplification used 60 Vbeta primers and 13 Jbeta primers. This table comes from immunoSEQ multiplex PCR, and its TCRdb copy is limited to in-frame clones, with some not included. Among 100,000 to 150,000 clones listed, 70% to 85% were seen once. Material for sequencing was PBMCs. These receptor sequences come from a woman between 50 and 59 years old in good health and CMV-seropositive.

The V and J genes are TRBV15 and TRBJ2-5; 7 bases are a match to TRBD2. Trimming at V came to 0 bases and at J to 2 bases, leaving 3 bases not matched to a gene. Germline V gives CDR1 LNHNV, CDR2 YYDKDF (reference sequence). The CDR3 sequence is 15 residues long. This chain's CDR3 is CATSRDPSGQETQYF. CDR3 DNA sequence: TGTGCCACCAGCAGAGATCCTAGCGGACAAGAGACCCAGTACTTC.

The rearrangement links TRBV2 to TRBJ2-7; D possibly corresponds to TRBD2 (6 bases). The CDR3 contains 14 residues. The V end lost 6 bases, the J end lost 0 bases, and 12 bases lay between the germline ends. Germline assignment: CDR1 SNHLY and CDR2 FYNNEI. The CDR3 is CASRFYGSSYEQYF. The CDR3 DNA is TGTGCCAGCAGGTTTTACGGGAGCTCCTACGAGCAGTACTTC.

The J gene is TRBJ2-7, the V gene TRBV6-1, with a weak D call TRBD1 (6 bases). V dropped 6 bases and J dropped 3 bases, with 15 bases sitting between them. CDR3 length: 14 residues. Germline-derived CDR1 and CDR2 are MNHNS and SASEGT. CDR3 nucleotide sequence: TGTGCCAGCAGGAAACAGGGAAACAGCTACGAGCAGTACTTC. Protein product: CASRKQGNSYEQYF.

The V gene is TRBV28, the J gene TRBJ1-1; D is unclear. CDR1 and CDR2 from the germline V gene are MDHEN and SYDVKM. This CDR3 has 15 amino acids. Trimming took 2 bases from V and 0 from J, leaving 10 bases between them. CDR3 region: CASSLRGPVNTEAFF. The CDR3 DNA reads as TGTGCCAGCAGTTTACGAGGGCCGGTGAACACTGAAGCTTTCTTT. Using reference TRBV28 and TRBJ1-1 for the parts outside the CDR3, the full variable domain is DVKVTQSSRYLVKRTGEKVFLECVQDMDHENMFWYRQDPGLGLRLIYFSYDVKMKEKGDIPEGYSVSREKKERFSLILESASTNQTSMYLCASSLRGPVNTEAFFGQGTRLTVV.

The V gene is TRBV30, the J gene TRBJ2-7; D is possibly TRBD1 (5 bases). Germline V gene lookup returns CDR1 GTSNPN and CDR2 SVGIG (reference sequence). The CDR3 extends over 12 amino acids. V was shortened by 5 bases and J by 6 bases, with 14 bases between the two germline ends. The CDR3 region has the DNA TGTGCCTGGGGCCAGGGTGCAGGCGAGCAGTACTTC. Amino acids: CAWGQGAGEQYF. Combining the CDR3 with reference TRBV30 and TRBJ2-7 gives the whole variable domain SQTIHQWPATLVQPVGSPLSLECTVEGTSNPNLYWYRQAAGRGLQLLFYSVGIGQISSEVPQNLSASRPQDRQFILSSKKLLLSDSGFYLCAWGQGAGEQYFGPGTRLTVT.

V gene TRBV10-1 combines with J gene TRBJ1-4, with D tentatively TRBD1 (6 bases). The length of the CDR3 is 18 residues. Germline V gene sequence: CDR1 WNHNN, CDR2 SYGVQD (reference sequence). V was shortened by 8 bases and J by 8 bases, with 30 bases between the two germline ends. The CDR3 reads CASADPLFYRVIGEKLFF. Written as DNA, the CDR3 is TGCGCCAGCGCGGATCCCCTTTTTTACAGGGTGATAGGGGAAAAACTGTTTTTT.

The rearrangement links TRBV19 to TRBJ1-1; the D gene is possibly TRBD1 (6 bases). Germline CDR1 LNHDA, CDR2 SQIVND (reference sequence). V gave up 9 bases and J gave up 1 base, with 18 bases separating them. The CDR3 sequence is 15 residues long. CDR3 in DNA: TGTGCCAGCAAGGTACATTCGACAGGGAACACTGAAGCTTTCTTT. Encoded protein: CASKVHSTGNTEAFF. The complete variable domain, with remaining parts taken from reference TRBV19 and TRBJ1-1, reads DGGITQSPKYLFRKEGQNVTLSCEQNLNHDAMYWYRQDPGQGLRLIYYSQIVNDFQKGDIAEGYSVSREKKESFPLTVTSAQKNPTAFYLCASKVHSTGNTEAFFGQGTRLTVV.

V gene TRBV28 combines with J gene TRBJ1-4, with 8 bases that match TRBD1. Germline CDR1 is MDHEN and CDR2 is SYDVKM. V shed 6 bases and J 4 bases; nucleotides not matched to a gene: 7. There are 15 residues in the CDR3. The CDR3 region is CASRGTGPGNEKLFF. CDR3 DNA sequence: TGTGCCAGCAGGGGGACAGGCCCTGGTAATGAAAAACTGTTTTTT.

This CDR3 reads CASSEGRYTGELFF. The DNA of the CDR3 is TGTGCCAGCAGTGAGGGGAGGTACACCGGGGAGCTGTTTTTT. J is TRBJ2-2 and V is TRBV6-1; TRBD2 is a possible D gene (6 bases). V shed 3 bases and J shed 3 bases, with 8 bases lying between them. The CDR3 loop spans 14 amino acids. From germline, CDR1 is MNHNS and CDR2 SASEGT.

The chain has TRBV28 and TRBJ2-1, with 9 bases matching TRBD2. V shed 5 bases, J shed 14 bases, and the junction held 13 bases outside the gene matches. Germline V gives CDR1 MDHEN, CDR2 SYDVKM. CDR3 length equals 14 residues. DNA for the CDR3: TGTGCCAGCAGTCGCACCGGGACTAGCTTTCTTGAGTTCTTC. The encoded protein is CASSRTGTSFLEFF. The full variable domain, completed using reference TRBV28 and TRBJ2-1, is DVKVTQSSRYLVKRTGEKVFLECVQDMDHENMFWYRQDPGLGLRLIYFSYDVKMKEKGDIPEGYSVSREKKERFSLILESASTNQTSMYLCASSRTGTSFLEFFGPGTRLTVL.

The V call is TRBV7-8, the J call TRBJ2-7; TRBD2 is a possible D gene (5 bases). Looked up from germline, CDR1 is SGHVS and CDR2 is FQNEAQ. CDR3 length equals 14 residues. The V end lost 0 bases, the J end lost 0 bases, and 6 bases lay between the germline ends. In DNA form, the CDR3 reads TGTGCCAGCAGCTTAGCGGGGAGCTCCTACGAGCAGTACTTC. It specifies CASSLAGSSYEQYF. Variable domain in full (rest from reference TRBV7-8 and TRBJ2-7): GAGVSQSPRYKVAKRGQDVALRCDPISGHVSLFWYQQALGQGPEFLTYFQNEAQLDKSGLPSDRFFAERPEGSVSTLKIQRTQQEDSAVYLCASSLAGSSYEQYFGPGTRLTVT.

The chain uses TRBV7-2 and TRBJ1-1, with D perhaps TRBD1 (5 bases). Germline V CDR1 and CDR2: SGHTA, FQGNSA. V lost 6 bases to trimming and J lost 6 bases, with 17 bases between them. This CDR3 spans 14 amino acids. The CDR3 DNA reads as TGTGCCAGCAGTCTACGGGGGATCAGGGCTGAAGCTTTCTTT. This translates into CASSLRGIRAEAFF.

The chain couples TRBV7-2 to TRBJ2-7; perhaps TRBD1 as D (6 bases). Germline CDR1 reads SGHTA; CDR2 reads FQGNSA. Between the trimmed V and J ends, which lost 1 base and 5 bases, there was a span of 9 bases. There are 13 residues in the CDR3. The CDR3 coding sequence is TGTGCCAGCAGCTTAGTGAAGGGGGACGAGCAGTACTTC. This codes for CASSLVKGDEQYF.

The CDR3 loop is CASTGQGTGANVLTF. As DNA, the CDR3 is TGTGCCAGTACGGGACAAGGGACCGGGGCCAACGTCCTGACTTTC. The chain combines TRBV19 with TRBJ2-6, with a tentative D call TRBD1 (6 bases). V was shortened by 7 bases and J by 4 bases, with 14 bases between the two germline ends. CDR1 LNHDA and CDR2 SQIVND come from the germline V gene (reference sequence). CDR3 size: 15 residues.

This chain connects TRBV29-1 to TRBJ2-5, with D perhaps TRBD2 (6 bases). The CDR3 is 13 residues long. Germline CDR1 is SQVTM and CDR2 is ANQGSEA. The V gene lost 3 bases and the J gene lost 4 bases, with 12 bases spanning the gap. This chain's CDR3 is CSVEPGGGETQYF. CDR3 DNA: TGCAGCGTTGAGCCCGGGGGTGGAGAGACCCAGTACTTC.

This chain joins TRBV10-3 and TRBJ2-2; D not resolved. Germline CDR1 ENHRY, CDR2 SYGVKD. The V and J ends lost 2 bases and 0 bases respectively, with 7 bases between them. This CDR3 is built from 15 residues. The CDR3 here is CAISEHRTNTGELFF. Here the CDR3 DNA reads TGTGCCATCAGTGAGCATAGAACGAACACCGGGGAGCTGTTTTTT.

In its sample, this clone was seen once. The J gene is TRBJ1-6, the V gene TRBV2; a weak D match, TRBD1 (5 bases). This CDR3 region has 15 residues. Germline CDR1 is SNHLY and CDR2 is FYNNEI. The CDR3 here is CASGRGSSYNSPLHF. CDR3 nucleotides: TGTGCAAGCGGCCGGGGGAGCTCCTATAATTCACCCCTCCACTTT.

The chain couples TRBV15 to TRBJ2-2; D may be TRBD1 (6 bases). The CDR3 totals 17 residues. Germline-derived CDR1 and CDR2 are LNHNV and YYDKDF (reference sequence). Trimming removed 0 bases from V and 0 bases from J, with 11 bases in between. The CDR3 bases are TGTGCCACCAGCAGAGATTCGTGGACAGCGAACACCGGGGAGCTGTTTTTT. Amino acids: CATSRDSWTANTGELFF.